The T cell receptor (beta chain) described here comes from a study of PD-L1 blockade in urothelial cancer. About the study: Most of the roughly 29 patients were men whose urothelial cancer was bladder-origin. Investigators checked blood 3 weeks (second dose) and 6 weeks after treatment start.

Trimming pared 5 bases from V and 0 bases from J, leaving 13 bases between. This CDR3 comprises 15 residues. The germline V gene has CDR1 MNHEY and CDR2 SMNVEV (reference sequence). Profiled with immunoSEQ multiplex PCR; TCRdb holds only in-frame clones, not every one. The sample carries roughly 49,000 clones, 86% recorded once. Indicated time point: pretreatment peripheral blood. The TCR sequence derives from a man aged 60 to 75 with urothelial cancer. The V call is TRBV27, the J call TRBJ1-2; unclear D gene. This specimen consisted of PBMCs, obtained around atezolizumab (anti-PD-L1) treatment. CDR3 region: CASSPGFQANYGYTF. The CDR3 DNA follows: TGTGCCAGCAGTCCCGGATTTCAGGCTAACTATGGCTACACCTTC.